These T cell receptor beta chains were read from a single sample in a study of spatial heterogeneity in lung cancer. TCRdb called the 5' RACE reads again in MiXCR, with one record for every CDR3 protein. Here the sample spans over 50,000 distinct CDR3 sequences, about 6.6% being singletons. The starting material was PBMCs, obtained at surgery. These receptors all come from a female donor with early-stage non-small cell lung cancer. CDR3s include the opening cysteine and the closing phenylalanine or tryptophan. A D gene is named only where the DNA matches it firmly. Clone size, where shown, is once, few, many, or a class for clones that have expanded.

CDR3 DNA	CDR3 protein	clone size	D gene	V gene	J gene
TGTGCCACCAGTGAAAATCGACGGATAAACTATGGCTACACCTTC	CATSENRRINYGYTF	few	.	TRBV24-1	TRBJ1-2
TGTGCCAGCAGCGTAGGAGGGGGCCGGTATAATTCACCCCTCCACTTT	CASSVGGGRYNSPLHF	many	TRBD1	TRBV9	TRBJ1-6
TGCAGTGCTCCAGGGGTTACTGAAGCTTTCTTT	CSAPGVTEAFF	many	.	TRBV20-1	TRBJ1-1
TGTGCCAGCAACACCGGGACGTTGTTTTACTACGAGCAGTACTTC	CASNTGTLFYYEQYF	.	.	TRBV6-1	TRBJ2-7
TGTGCCAGCAGCCCTAGTGGGGGACAGGGGTGGGAGACCCAGTACTTC	CASSPSGGQGWETQYF	few	TRBD1	TRBV7-2	TRBJ2-5
TGCGCCAGCAGCCAAGATGGACAGGGGAAAGCCCGCTATGGCTACACCTTC	CASSQDGQGKARYGYTF	many	TRBD1	TRBV4-1	TRBJ1-2
TGCAGTGCTACCCGTTTTCGGGACGGGGGAGGCAATCAGCCCCAGCATTTT	CSATRFRDGGGNQPQHF	many	.	TRBV20-1	TRBJ1-5
TGCAGTGCTAGATCTAGCGGGGGGGGATCAGATACGCAGTATTTT	CSARSSGGGSDTQYF	many	TRBD2	TRBV20-1	TRBJ2-3
TGTGCCAGCAGCCTCCGGACTACAGTCTACATCACAGATACGCAGTATTTT	CASSLRTTVYITDTQYF	many	.	TRBV7-9	TRBJ2-3
TGTGCCAGCAGTTACTCGGGTTATAGCAACACTGAAGCTTTCTTT	CASSYSGYSNTEAFF	few	.	TRBV6-5	TRBJ1-1
TGTGCCAGCAGCCAGATCGTGACTAGCGGGAGGAATGAGCAGTTCTTC	CASSQIVTSGRNEQFF	.	TRBD2	TRBV3-1	TRBJ2-1
TGTGCCAGCAGCTTAACGGCGGGGGGATCCGATACGCAGTATTTT	CASSLTAGGSDTQYF	many	TRBD2	TRBV7-2	TRBJ2-3
TGTGCCAGCAGCCAGCCAAATTCACCCCTCCACTTT	CASSQPNSPLHF	few	.	TRBV3-1	TRBJ1-6
TGTGCCAGCAGCCAAGTTGGGGCCCAAGAGACCCAGTACTTC	CASSQVGAQETQYF	many	.	TRBV3-1	TRBJ2-5
TGCGCCAGCAGCCTACTAGCGTCCTACGAGCAGTACTTC	CASSLLASYEQYF	.	TRBD2	TRBV5-1	TRBJ2-7
TGCAGCGTTGACGATCGGGACAGGGGGCGGCAGACCCAGTACTTC	CSVDDRDRGRQTQYF	.	TRBD1	TRBV29-1	TRBJ2-5